This T cell receptor (beta chain) was retrieved from a study of T cells in Graves' hyperthyroidism and ophthalmopathy. Study summary: Upon initial diagnosis and before any treatment, peripheral blood was collected.

This clonotype has at least ten counts. Its antigen remains unknown. Study-wide results and limits: It was a median roughly six months before onset that the model predicted ophthalmopathy. Within blood appeared most thyroid clonotypes that had expanded above 0.001. Ophthalmopathy and stable hyperthyroidism were separated by a 13 V-J model.

The V end was cut by 3 bases, the J end by 7 bases, with 16 bases between. The CDR3 is made up of 14 amino acids. Germline CDR1 DFQATT, CDR2 SNEGSKA (reference sequence). What was amplified from RNA transcripts were TCR beta CDR3 regions. A set of HTBI primers served as the primers for a first-round RT-PCR of the TCR CDR3. In TCRdb, the multiplex PCR reads were re-called with MiXCR into one record per CDR3 protein. The sample contains about 620,000 distinct CDR3 sequences, around 15% of which appear only once. The sequence derives from a woman aged 25 to 39 with Graves' hyperthyroidism. The chain links TRBV20-1 to TRBJ2-1; TRBD2 is a possible D gene (6 bases). The sample comprised blood. The CDR3 loop is CSASVGSPRNEQFF. The CDR3 nucleotides read TGCAGTGCTAGCGTCGGGAGCCCCAGGAATGAGCAGTTCTTC.